This T cell receptor beta chain appears in the sequencing data of a study of control samples from healthy donors and cancer patients. The germline gives CDR1 WSHSY, CDR2 SAAADI. V shed 1 base, J shed 5 bases, and the junction held 4 bases outside the gene matches. The CDR3 loop spans 15 amino acids. The table came from immunoSEQ multiplex PCR; TCRdb's copy has only in-frame clones and leaves some out. This table holds roughly 130,000 clones, around 93% found once. The rearrangement links TRBV10-2 to TRBJ2-1, with TRBD1 matching 8 bases. The sequenced sample consisted of blood. The TCR originated in a man between 18 and 35 years old in good health. The CDR3: CASSELTGGDNEQFF. The CDR3 DNA reads TGCGCCAGCAGTGAGTTAACAGGGGGTGACAATGAGCAGTTCTTC.